The 32 T cell receptor beta chains presented below share a single source sample, sequenced in a study of T cell repertoires in cytomegalovirus infection. TCRdb re-called the reads through MiXCR, storing one row per CDR3 protein. Of 85,000 to 130,000 distinct CDR3 sequences listed, less than 25% are singletons. The sample comprised CD8+ T cells from PBMCs. These receptors all stem from a human donor in good health (CMV status not recorded). Some clones in this sample may be carry-over from other donors' samples.

The gene calls are TRBV7-9 and TRBJ1-5, with D possibly matching TRBD1 (6 bases). V shed 5 bases and J shed 5 bases, with 16 bases lying between them. The germline gives CDR1 SEHNR, CDR2 FQNEAQ (reference sequence). This CDR3 spans 15 amino acids. In DNA form, the CDR3 reads TGTGCCAGCAGCACGGCAGGGGTCGGTGATCAGCCCCAGCATTTT. Translated: CASSTAGVGDQPQHF.

This clonotype appeared a few times. The chain joins TRBV7-9 to TRBJ2-5; D remains unclear. The germline V and J ends were trimmed by 9 bases and 5 bases, with 7 bases remaining between them. The CDR3 is 10 residues long. The germline V gene encodes CDR1 SEHNR and CDR2 FQNEAQ (reference sequence). CDR3 nucleotides: TGTGCCAGAGATTGGGAGACCCAGTACTTC. This encodes CARDWETQYF.

The chain is built from TRBV20-1 and TRBJ2-1; 10 bases are shared with TRBD1. The CDR3 covers 13 residues. Losses at the gene ends were 6 bases for V and 6 bases for J; bases not matched to a gene: 5. Germline-derived CDR1 and CDR2 are DFQATT and SNEGSKA (reference sequence). The CDR3 nucleotides are TGCAGTGCCAGGGACAGGGGAGGCAATGAGCAGTTCTTC. This encodes CSARDRGGNEQFF.

This clonotype was recorded a few times. A clone one base away is much larger, so this may be a read error. The chain couples TRBV19 to TRBJ2-7; no definite D call. The CDR3 loop spans 11 amino acids. The V and J ends lost 3 bases and 3 bases respectively, with 3 bases between them. Germline V gives CDR1 LNHDA, CDR2 SQIVND (reference sequence). CDR3 nucleotide sequence: TGTGCCAGTAGTATGGGCTACGAGCAGTACTTC. Amino acid sequence: CASSMGYEQYF. Using reference TRBV19 and TRBJ2-7 for the parts outside the CDR3, the full variable domain is DGGITQSPKYLFRKEGQNVTLSCEQNLNHDAMYWYRQDPGQGLRLIYYSQIVNDFQKGDIAEGYSVSREKKESFPLTVTSAQKNPTAFYLCASSMGYEQYFGPGTRLTVT.

The chain has TRBV28 and TRBJ2-7; perhaps TRBD2 as D (5 bases). In germline, CDR1 is MDHEN, CDR2 SYDVKM. V lost 6 bases and J lost 2, with 20 bases in between. The CDR3 loop spans 16 amino acids. The CDR3 nucleotides are TGTGCCAGCAGCCCCCCCCTGGCGGGCGTTACCTACGAGCAGTACTTC. Protein: CASSPPLAGVTYEQYF.

This clonotype was counted ten times or more. The V gene is TRBV7-2, the J gene TRBJ2-5; weak D call: TRBD2 (5 bases). The CDR3 contains 14 residues. Germline CDR1 is SGHTA and CDR2 is FQGNSA. V dropped 7 bases and J dropped 3 bases, with 15 bases sitting between them. The CDR3 DNA is TGTGCCAGCACTTTCGGACTCCCTGAAGAGACCCAGTACTTC. Protein product: CASTFGLPEETQYF.

With regard to this clonotype: This sequence may be a read error, since a much larger clone differs from it by one base. V usage is TRBV7-3 and J usage is TRBJ2-1; maybe TRBD2 (6 bases). The CDR3 runs 15 residues. The germline CDR1 and CDR2 sequences are SGHTA and FQGTGA. This CDR3 reads CVSSLGRGKYNEQFF. Here the CDR3 DNA reads TGTGTCAGCAGCTTAGGTCGGGGGAAGTACAATGAGCAGTTCTTC.

This sequence joins TRBV19 and TRBJ1-5; the D gene is possibly TRBD1 (5 bases). The length of the CDR3 is 15 residues. Per the germline V gene, CDR1 is LNHDA and CDR2 is SQIVND (reference sequence). V dropped 3 bases and J dropped 7 bases, with 16 bases sitting between them. The CDR3 DNA is TGTGCCAGTAGTATGGCGGGGGGAGATGGGCAGCCCCAGCATTTT. The encoded protein is CASSMAGGDGQPQHF.

Only a few counts were recorded for this clonotype. The V and J genes are TRBV12-5 and TRBJ1-1; the match to TRBD1 covers 7 bases. Germline V gene lookup returns CDR1 LGHNT and CDR2 FRNRAP. CDR3 length: 15 residues. V was clipped by 2 bases and J by 6 bases; unmatched bases: 9. The CDR3 region is CASGLKLGGFAEAFF. For the CDR3, the DNA is TGTGCTAGTGGTTTGAAATTAGGGGGCTTCGCTGAAGCTTTCTTT.

V usage is TRBV10-3 and J usage is TRBJ2-3; 9 bases match TRBD2. The CDR3 length is 16 residues. V shed 5 bases and J 4 bases; nucleotides not matched to a gene: 10. The germline gives CDR1 ENHRY, CDR2 SYGVKD. CDR3 sequence: CAISIPPGGGADTQYF. The CDR3 nucleotides are TGTGCCATCAGTATCCCCCCGGGCGGGGGGGCAGATACGCAGTATTTT.

This sequence joins TRBV28 and TRBJ2-3, with unresolved D. Between the trimmed V and J ends, which lost 3 bases and 1 base, there was a span of 8 bases. Germline V CDR1 and CDR2: MDHEN, SYDVKM. This CDR3 contains 14 residues. The CDR3 loop is CASSFSAGTDTQYF. CDR3 nucleotide sequence: TGTGCCAGCAGTTTCAGCGCAGGCACAGATACGCAGTATTTT.

This clonotype appeared once. The chain couples TRBV11-2 to TRBJ1-1, with 10 bases aligning to TRBD1. V lost 5 bases, J lost 7 bases, and 10 bases stayed unmatched. The CDR3 is 15 amino acids. CDR1 and CDR2 (germline): SGHAT, FQNNGV. The CDR3, as DNA: TGTGCCAGCAGCGGACCCGGGACAGGGGAGGGTGAAGCTTTCTTT. Translating gives CASSGPGTGEGEAFF.

This clonotype was seen ten or more times. The chain couples TRBV7-2 to TRBJ2-4, with D perhaps matching TRBD1 (6 bases). The length of the CDR3 is 17 residues. Trimming took off 1 base at V and 1 base at J, with 14 bases between the two ends. CDR1 SGHTA and CDR2 FQGNSA come from the germline V gene. DNA of the CDR3: TGTGCCAGCAGCTTAGGGGACACCGGGTGGGCCAAAAACATTCAGTACTTC. Translated, it gives CASSLGDTGWAKNIQYF. The complete variable domain, with remaining parts taken from reference TRBV7-2 and TRBJ2-4, reads GAGVSQSPSNKVTEKGKDVELRCDPISGHTALYWYRQSLGQGLEFLIYFQGNSAPDKSGLPSDRFSAERTGGSVSTLTIQRTQQEDSAVYLCASSLGDTGWAKNIQYFGAGTRLSVL.

The sample holds many counts of this clonotype. The genes are TRBV28 and TRBJ2-4; D is perhaps TRBD1 (5 bases). CDR1 MDHEN and CDR2 SYDVKM come from the germline V gene. Trimming took 2 bases from V and 6 from J, leaving 11 bases between them. The CDR3 totals 14 residues. The CDR3 DNA follows: TGTGCCAGCAGTTTAGATGGACAAAGAAACATTCAGTACTTC. This sequence encodes CASSLDGQRNIQYF.

The chain recombines TRBV15 with TRBJ1-3; TRBD1 is a possible D gene (5 bases). The CDR3 sequence is 19 residues long. V was clipped by 5 bases and J by 0 bases, with 23 bases between them. Germline V gene lookup returns CDR1 LNHNV and CDR2 YYDKDF (reference sequence). The CDR3 DNA reads TGTGCCACCAGCCGACCCAGAGAAGCAGGGCCCTTCTCTGGAAACACCATATATTTT. Residues: CATSRPREAGPFSGNTIYF.

This clonotype was counted a few times. This rearrangement joins TRBV12-3 or TRBV12-4 to TRBJ2-5; tentative D call: TRBD2 (5 bases). With 5 bases removed from V and 3 bases from J, the gap between germline ends came to 19 bases. The CDR3 covers 16 residues. The CDR3, as DNA: TGTGCCAGCAGTCCCCGTGTTACTAGTCGGGAAGAGACCCAGTACTTC. This encodes CASSPRVTSREETQYF.

The CDR3 is CASSLGPDRGGYEQYF. The CDR3 DNA follows: TGTGCCAGCAGTTTGGGGCCGGACAGGGGAGGGTACGAGCAGTACTTC. The V gene is TRBV28, the J gene TRBJ2-7, with TRBD1 matching over 9 bases. The CDR3 consists of 16 residues. After removal of 3 bases from V and 4 bases from J, the junction contained 10 bases not matched to a gene. Germline V lookup: CDR1 MDHEN, CDR2 SYDVKM. Variable domain in full (rest from reference TRBV28 and TRBJ2-7): DVKVTQSSRYLVKRTGEKVFLECVQDMDHENMFWYRQDPGLGLRLIYFSYDVKMKEKGDIPEGYSVSREKKERFSLILESASTNQTSMYLCASSLGPDRGGYEQYFGPGTRLTVT.

This clonotype appeared many times. This chain uses TRBV7-2 with TRBJ2-3, with D perhaps TRBD2 (5 bases). Per germline, CDR1 SGHTA and CDR2 FQGNSA. The CDR3 is 15 residues long. Trimming cost V 1 base and J 1 base, with 9 bases left between them. DNA of the CDR3: TGTGCCAGCAGCTTAGGGGCGGGCCGCACAGATACGCAGTATTTT. It specifies CASSLGAGRTDTQYF.

Notes on this clonotype: A read error is possible here, since a much larger clone lies one base away. This rearrangement joins TRBV27 to TRBJ2-5, with 9 bases that match TRBD1. This CDR3 has 16 residues. Trimming removed 4 bases from V and 0 bases from J; junction bases left unmatched: 6. The V gene's germline CDR1 is MNHEY and CDR2 SMNVEV (reference sequence). The CDR3 reads CASSYPGQGYQETQYF. In DNA form, the CDR3 reads TGTGCCAGCAGTTACCCGGGACAGGGTTACCAAGAGACCCAGTACTTC.

This clonotype occurred many times. CDR3 residues: CASSSYGLGYNEQFF. In nucleotides, the CDR3 is TGTGCCAGCAGCTCATATGGACTAGGGTACAATGAGCAGTTCTTC. The chain carries TRBV7-9 and TRBJ2-1; 7 bases are shared with TRBD2. The V segment lost 4 bases and the J segment 4 bases; nucleotides outside the gene matches: 7. The germline V gene encodes CDR1 SEHNR and CDR2 FQNEAQ (reference sequence). The CDR3 contains 15 residues.

The V gene is TRBV5-1, the J gene TRBJ2-3; TRBD2 matches at 8 bases. Germline V lookup: CDR1 SGHRS, CDR2 YFSETQ. The junction had 6 bases not matched to a gene; V was cut back by 5 bases and J by 4 bases. The CDR3 has 14 amino acids. The CDR3 DNA reads as TGCGCCAGCAGTTCTGGACTAGCTGCAGATACGCAGTATTTT. This gives the protein CASSSGLAADTQYF. Combining the CDR3 with reference TRBV5-1 and TRBJ2-3 gives the whole variable domain KAGVTQTPRYLIKTRGQQVTLSCSPISGHRSVSWYQQTPGQGLQFLFEYFSETQRNKGNFPGRFSGRQFSNSRSEMNVSTLELGDSALYLCASSSGLAADTQYFGPGTRLTVL.

The chain links TRBV12-3 or TRBV12-4 to TRBJ2-1; D is uncertain. The ends were cut back, 1 base at V and 3 bases at J, with 7 bases in the middle. The CDR3 covers 14 residues. The DNA for the CDR3 is TGTGCCAGCAGTTTAGTGGCCAACTACAATGAGCAGTTCTTC. Its translation: CASSLVANYNEQFF.

This clonotype turned up a few times. This chain joins TRBV7-9 and TRBJ2-1, with TRBD1 identical over 11 bases. The ends lost 6 bases at V and 11 bases at J; junction bases unmatched: 6. This CDR3 has 13 residues. Germline values: CDR1 SEHNR, CDR2 FQNEAQ (reference sequence). The CDR3, as DNA: TGTGCCAGCAGAGGGACAGGGGGAATTAAGCAGTTCTTC. Translating gives CASRGTGGIKQFF.

The rearrangement joins TRBV29-1 to TRBJ2-4, with D tentatively TRBD2 (7 bases). Per the germline V gene, CDR1 is SQVTM and CDR2 is ANQGSEA. The CDR3 is 15 residues long. Trimming removed 0 bases from V and 8 bases from J, with 17 bases in between. The CDR3 spells CSVEDRGGAGDIQYF. The DNA for the CDR3 is TGCAGCGTTGAAGACCGAGGGGGGGCCGGGGACATTCAGTACTTC.

The chain joins TRBV7-2 to TRBJ1-1; no clear D. CDR3 size: 16 residues. Germline lookup yields CDR1 SGHTA and CDR2 FQGNSA. V was cut by 0 bases and J by 0 bases, with 11 bases left in between. CDR3 DNA: TGTGCCAGCAGCTTAGCTGAGCCGTATATGAACACTGAAGCTTTCTTT. This encodes CASSLAEPYMNTEAFF. Variable domain in full (rest from reference TRBV7-2 and TRBJ1-1): GAGVSQSPSNKVTEKGKDVELRCDPISGHTALYWYRQSLGQGLEFLIYFQGNSAPDKSGLPSDRFSAERTGGSVSTLTIQRTQQEDSAVYLCASSLAEPYMNTEAFFGQGTRLTVV.

This clonotype was found once. The chain links TRBV4-1 to TRBJ1-1; D might be TRBD1 (5 bases). The CDR3 totals 18 residues. Germline V gene sequence: CDR1 MGHRA, CDR2 YSYEKL. V was clipped by 0 bases and J by 5 bases, with 22 bases between them. Written as DNA, the CDR3 is TGCGCCAGCAGCCAAGATCTAGGGGCAGGCCCCCTAGGGACTGAAGCTTTCTTT. Translation: CASSQDLGAGPLGTEAFF.

A word on this clonotype: Being one base from a much bigger clone, this may be a read error. The chain carries TRBV7-2 and TRBJ2-2; the match to TRBD2 covers 14 bases. J gave up 3 bases and V 1 base, and 1 base lay outside the gene matches. Looked up from germline, CDR1 is SGHTA and CDR2 is FQGNSA. The CDR3 totals 17 residues. CDR3 sequence (DNA): TGTACCAGCAGCTTAGGGGGACTAGCGGGGGACACCGGGGAGCTGTTTTTT. Translated: CTSSLGGLAGDTGELFF.

The rearrangement uses TRBV20-1 and TRBJ2-7; 7 bases match TRBD2. This CDR3 comprises 15 residues. The germline V gene encodes CDR1 DFQATT and CDR2 SNEGSKA (reference sequence). V lost 2 bases and J lost 4; bases outside the gene matches: 11. CDR3 DNA sequence: TGCAGTGCTAGACCCCTGGCTAGCGGAGATTACGAGCAGTACTTC. Protein product: CSARPLASGDYEQYF.

This clonotype has only a few counts. The chain couples TRBV28 to TRBJ2-7; D may be TRBD1 or TRBD2 (5 bases each). CDR1 and CDR2 from the germline V gene are MDHEN and SYDVKM. Trimming pared 3 bases from V and 3 bases from J, leaving 12 bases between. CDR3 length: 14 amino acids. CDR3 nucleotides: TGTGCCAGCAGTTTCCACGGGACGGACTACGAGCAGTACTTC. It specifies CASSFHGTDYEQYF.

Only a few counts were recorded for this clonotype. The chain recombines TRBV11-2 with TRBJ1-6; TRBD1 matches 9 bases. V shed 5 bases, J shed 8 bases, and the junction held 10 bases outside the gene matches. The CDR3 has 16 amino acids. CDR1 and CDR2 from the germline V gene are SGHAT and FQNNGV. The CDR3 region has the DNA TGTGCCAGCAGCCCCCTCCCACAGGGGGCGGATTCACCCCTCCACTTT. This translates into CASSPLPQGADSPLHF.

The V and J genes are TRBV12-3 or TRBV12-4 and TRBJ2-2; no clear D. This CDR3 spans 15 amino acids. The ends were cut back, 5 bases at V and 4 bases at J, with 14 bases in the middle. CDR3 sequence: CASSPKGSSTGELFF. CDR3 nucleotide sequence: TGTGCCAGCAGTCCCAAGGGAAGTTCCACCGGGGAGCTGTTTTTT.

This chain uses TRBV6-1 with TRBJ2-7; unclear D gene. CDR3 length: 12 amino acids. Deletions cut 10 bases from V and 3 bases from J, with 13 bases between. CDR1 is MNHNS and CDR2 is SASEGT in the germline V gene. CDR3 amino acids: CATKRPNYEQYF. CDR3 DNA sequence: TGTGCCACCAAGCGACCAAACTACGAGCAGTACTTC.